This passage covers 20 T cell receptor beta chains from one sample sequenced in a study of blood T cell repertoires in COVID-19. Sequencing was performed with immunoSEQ multiplex PCR; in TCRdb, only in-frame clones are kept and a portion is missing. The table shows tens of thousands of clones, with about 94% occurring only once. The sequenced material came from peripheral blood. These receptors all come from a human donor with active COVID-19. The donor label of this sample is uncertain.

V gene TRBV3-1 (or the pseudogene TRBV3-2) combines with J gene TRBJ2-7; TRBD2 is a possible D gene (6 bases). The CDR3 totals 16 residues. CDR1 and CDR2 from the germline V gene are LGHDT and YNNKEL (reference sequence). V lost 3 bases and J 0 bases, leaving 15 bases between the germline ends. Written as DNA, the CDR3 is TGTGCCAGCAGCCACCCGGCAGCGACTAGCTCCTACGAGCAGTACTTC. It specifies CASSHPAATSSYEQYF.

The rearrangement uses TRBV10-3 and TRBJ2-6; TRBD1 matches 7 bases. The CDR3 covers 19 residues. Germline values: CDR1 ENHRY, CDR2 SYGVKD. The V and J ends lost 7 bases and 3 bases, in that order; junction bases with no gene match: 18. Here the CDR3 DNA reads TGTGCCATCATGTGGGGACGGGACACAGGGGAGAGTGGGGCCAACGTCCTGACTTTC. Translated: CAIMWGRDTGESGANVLTF.

This CDR3 reads CASSSGRGTGIKKNTGELFF. CDR3 nucleotide sequence: TGTGCCAGCAGCTCAGGAAGGGGGACAGGGATTAAGAAGAACACCGGGGAGCTGTTTTTT. The rearrangement links TRBV21-1 to TRBJ2-2; the D call of TRBD1 is as the table states it, not checked on the DNA. TRBV21-1 is termed a pseudogene. The CDR3 covers 20 residues.

In this sample, this clone turned up once. The V call is TRBV7-9, the J call TRBJ2-6; 8 bases agree with TRBD1. The germline gives CDR1 SEHNR, CDR2 FQNEAQ (reference sequence). The CDR3 is made up of 17 amino acids. V was pared by 1 base and J by 3 bases, with 5 bases of the junction left unmatched. As DNA, the CDR3 is TGTGCCAGCAGCTTAGGTCAGGGGGCGCATGGGGCCAACGTCCTGACTTTC. This sequence encodes CASSLGQGAHGANVLTF.

The chain couples TRBV29-1 to TRBJ1-1; TRBD1 aligns across 9 bases. CDR1 and CDR2 (germline): SQVTM, ANQGSEA. The CDR3 has 13 amino acids. J lost 9 bases, V lost 3 bases, and 8 bases had no gene match. The DNA for the CDR3 is TGCAGCGTTGAGGGTTCGACAGGGGGACAAGCTTTCTTT. Translation: CSVEGSTGGQAFF.

V and J are TRBV19 and TRBJ2-1, with 8 nucleotides matching TRBD1. J lost 7 bases, V lost 5 bases, and 10 bases had no gene match. This CDR3 is built from 15 residues. The germline CDR1 and CDR2 sequences are LNHDA and SQIVND (reference sequence). The CDR3 is CASSFGTGILNEQFF. The DNA of the CDR3 is TGTGCCAGTAGTTTTGGGACAGGTATACTAAATGAGCAGTTCTTC. Variable domain in full (rest from reference TRBV19 and TRBJ2-1): DGGITQSPKYLFRKEGQNVTLSCEQNLNHDAMYWYRQDPGQGLRLIYYSQIVNDFQKGDIAEGYSVSREKKESFPLTVTSAQKNPTAFYLCASSFGTGILNEQFFGPGTRLTVL.

The genes are TRBV5-4 and TRBJ1-1; 8 bases fit TRBD1. This CDR3 contains 14 residues. CDR1 and CDR2 (germline): SGHNT, YYREEE (reference sequence). The junction had 1 base not matched to a gene; V was cut back by 3 bases and J by 0 bases. CDR3 in DNA: TGTGCCAGCAGCTCGGACAGGGTGAACACTGAAGCTTTCTTT. This translates into CASSSDRVNTEAFF.

This clone was detected only a few times. The CDR3 spells CASSQDRAVGQGGEKLFF. CDR3 nucleotide sequence: TGCGCCAGCAGCCAAGATCGGGCGGTAGGCCAGGGCGGTGAAAAACTGTTTTTT. This chain joins TRBV4-1 and TRBJ1-4; D may be TRBD1 (5 bases). CDR3 length: 18 residues. V lost 0 bases to trimming and J lost 7 bases, with 21 bases between them. The germline V gene has CDR1 MGHRA and CDR2 YSYEKL.

The CDR3 coding sequence is TGTGCCAGCAGTGCCCCCGGGTATGGCTACACCTTC. It translates to CASSAPGYGYTF. This chain joins TRBV25-1 and TRBJ1-2; D is unresolved. Trimming stripped 4 bases from V and 5 bases from J, with 8 bases between. The CDR3 spans 12 residues. CDR1 and CDR2 (germline): MGHDK, SYGVNS.

J is TRBJ2-3 and V is TRBV4-1, with TRBD2 matching over 10 bases. Losses at the gene ends were 1 base for V and 3 bases for J; bases not matched to a gene: 4. This CDR3 has 16 amino acids. Germline V gives CDR1 MGHRA, CDR2 YSYEKL. CDR3 nucleotide sequence: TGCGCCAGCAGCCAAGCGGGACTAGCGACAACAGATACGCAGTATTTT. The encoded protein is CASSQAGLATTDTQYF.

DNA of the CDR3: TGTGCCAGCAGTCCAGGACAGGGGGCACGTCGAACTGAAGCTTTCTTT. Its translation: CASSPGQGARRTEAFF. This rearrangement joins TRBV2 to TRBJ1-1; 11 nucleotides line up with TRBD1. The CDR3 has 16 residues. V lost 5 bases and J lost 5; bases outside the gene matches: 10. Per the germline V gene, CDR1 is SNHLY and CDR2 is FYNNEI.

This sequence joins TRBV18 and TRBJ1-5; D possibly corresponds to TRBD1 (6 bases). The germline gives CDR1 KGHSH, CDR2 LQKENI. The V end lost 6 bases, the J end lost 6 bases, and 15 bases lay between the germline ends. The CDR3 has 14 amino acids. CDR3 amino acids: CASSPTGIRQPQHF. CDR3 in DNA: TGTGCCAGCTCCCCAACAGGGATCCGTCAGCCCCAGCATTTT.

The chain uses TRBV6-1 and TRBJ1-4; 8 positions match TRBD1. The length of the CDR3 is 14 residues. Per germline, CDR1 MNHNS and CDR2 SASEGT. Trimming took 1 base from V and 6 from J; bases not matched to a gene: 1. The DNA for the CDR3 is TGTGCCAGCAGTGAAGACAGGGGGGATGAAAAACTGTTTTTT. It yields the protein CASSEDRGDEKLFF.

V is TRBV9 and J is TRBJ1-5; perhaps TRBD1 as D (5 bases). The germline V gene has CDR1 SGDLS and CDR2 YYNGEE. CDR3 length equals 14 residues. V was shortened by 3 bases and J by 0 bases, with 7 bases between the two germline ends. CDR3 DNA: TGTGCCAGCAGCGAGGGGAATAGCAATCAGCCCCAGCATTTT. It yields the protein CASSEGNSNQPQHF.

The chain links TRBV11-2 to TRBJ1-6, with TRBD1 as a possible D gene (6 bases). This CDR3 is 16 amino acids long. Germline V gene lookup returns CDR1 SGHAT and CDR2 FQNNGV. Between the trimmed V and J ends, which lost 0 bases and 5 bases, there was a span of 11 bases. This chain's CDR3 is CASSLEGGSNNSPLHF. CDR3 DNA: TGTGCCAGCAGCTTAGAAGGGGGTAGTAATAATTCACCCCTCCACTTT.

This chain joins TRBV5-6 and TRBJ1-6; 8 bases align to TRBD1. V dropped 6 bases and J dropped 0; count of bases not matched to a gene: 5. CDR1 is SGHDT, CDR2 YYEEEE, per germline. This CDR3 comprises 16 residues. The CDR3 DNA follows: TGTGCCAGCAACCAGGGGGCGAGCTCCTATAATTCACCCCTCCACTTT. It encodes CASNQGASSYNSPLHF.

The chain joins TRBV5-1 to TRBJ2-7, with a tentative D call TRBD2 (5 bases). Per the germline V gene, CDR1 is SGHRS and CDR2 is YFSETQ. This CDR3 is built from 13 residues. The V and J ends lost 4 bases and 4 bases respectively, with 12 bases between them. The CDR3 here is CASSEGSGYEQYF. The CDR3 nucleotides read TGCGCCAGCAGCGAGGGCAGTGGATACGAGCAGTACTTC.

Concerning this clone: This is likely a read error, given that the CDR3 carries no conserved phenylalanine or tryptophan at its end. Because the CDR3's place on the DNA is in doubt, the DNA is left out and the CDR3 is given as listed by TCRdb. The genes are TRBV7-2 and TRBJ2-7; TRBD2 was called by the table and not checked on the DNA. Germline assignment: CDR1 SGHTA and CDR2 FQGNSA. The CDR3 is 14 amino acids in total, end residues counted. CDR3 amino acids: CASSSKRLAGEYYL.

V gene TRBV2 combines with J gene TRBJ2-3, with TRBD1 matching over 7 bases. The J segment lost 3 bases and the V segment lost 5 bases, leaving 5 bases of the junction unmatched. Looked up from germline, CDR1 is SNHLY and CDR2 is FYNNEI. This CDR3 has 14 residues. The DNA of the CDR3 is TGTGCCAGCAGTCGACAGGGCTTTACAGATACGCAGTATTTT. Its protein is CASSRQGFTDTQYF.

The V and J genes are TRBV3-1 (or the pseudogene TRBV3-2) and TRBJ2-3; TRBD1 is a possible D gene (5 bases). Per the germline V gene, CDR1 is LGHDT and CDR2 is YNNKEL (reference sequence). The CDR3 totals 19 residues. Trimming shortened V by 4 bases and J by 1 base, and 24 bases separated the two germline ends. DNA for the CDR3: TGTGCCAGCAGCCCACCAAAAAGGGGTAACCGTGATGGCACAGATACGCAGTATTTT. It specifies CASSPPKRGNRDGTDTQYF.